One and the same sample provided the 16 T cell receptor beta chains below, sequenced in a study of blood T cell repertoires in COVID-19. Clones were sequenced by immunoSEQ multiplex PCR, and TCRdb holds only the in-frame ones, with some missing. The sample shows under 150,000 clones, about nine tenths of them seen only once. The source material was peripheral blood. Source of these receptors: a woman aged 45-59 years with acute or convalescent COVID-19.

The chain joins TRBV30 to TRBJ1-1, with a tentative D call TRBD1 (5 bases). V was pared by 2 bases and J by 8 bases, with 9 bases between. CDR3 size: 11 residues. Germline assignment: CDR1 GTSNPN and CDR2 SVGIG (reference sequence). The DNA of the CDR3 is TGTGCCTGGAGTCGGACATTGGAAGCTTTCTTT. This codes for CAWSRTLEAFF. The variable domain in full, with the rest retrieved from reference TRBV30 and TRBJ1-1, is SQTIHQWPATLVQPVGSPLSLECTVEGTSNPNLYWYRQAAGRGLQLLFYSVGIGQISSEVPQNLSASRPQDRQFILSSKKLLLSDSGFYLCAWSRTLEAFFGQGTRLTVV.

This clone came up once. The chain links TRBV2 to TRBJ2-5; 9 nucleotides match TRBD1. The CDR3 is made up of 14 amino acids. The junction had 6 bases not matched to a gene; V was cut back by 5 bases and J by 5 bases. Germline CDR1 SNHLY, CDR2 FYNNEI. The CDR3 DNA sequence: TGTGCCAGCAGTCAACAGGGGGCGAGGGAGACCCAGTACTTC. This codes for CASSQQGARETQYF.

CDR3 DNA: TGTGCCAGCAGTTTCAGGGGTACAGATACGCAGTATTTT. This translates into CASSFRGTDTQYF. V is TRBV28 and J is TRBJ2-3; TRBD1 might be the D (6 bases). Germline CDR1 is MDHEN and CDR2 is SYDVKM. The CDR3 is 13 residues long. V was pared by 3 bases and J by 3 bases, with 7 bases between.

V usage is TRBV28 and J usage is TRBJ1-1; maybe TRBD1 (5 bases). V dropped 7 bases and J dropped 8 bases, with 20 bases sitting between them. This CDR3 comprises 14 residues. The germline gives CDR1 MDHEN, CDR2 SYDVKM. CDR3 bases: TGTGCCAGCATTCCTTACGGGGGTAATTTAGAAGCTTTCTTT. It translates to CASIPYGGNLEAFF.

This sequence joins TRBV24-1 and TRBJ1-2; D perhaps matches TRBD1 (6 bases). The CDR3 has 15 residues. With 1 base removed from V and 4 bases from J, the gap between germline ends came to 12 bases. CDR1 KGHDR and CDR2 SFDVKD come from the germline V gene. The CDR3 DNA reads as TGTGCCACCAGTGATTTTCGGGGGGGCATCTATGGCTACACCTTC. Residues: CATSDFRGGIYGYTF.

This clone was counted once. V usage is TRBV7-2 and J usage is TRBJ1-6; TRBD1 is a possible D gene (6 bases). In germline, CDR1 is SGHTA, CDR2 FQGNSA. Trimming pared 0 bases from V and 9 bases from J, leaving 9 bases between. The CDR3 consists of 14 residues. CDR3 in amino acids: CASSLAQGGSPLHF. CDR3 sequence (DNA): TGTGCCAGCAGCTTAGCACAGGGCGGTTCACCCCTCCACTTT.

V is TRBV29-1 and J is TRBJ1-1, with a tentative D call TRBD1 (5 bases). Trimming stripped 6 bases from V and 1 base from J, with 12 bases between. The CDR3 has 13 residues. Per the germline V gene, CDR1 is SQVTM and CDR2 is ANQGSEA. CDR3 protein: CSVETGKNTEAFF. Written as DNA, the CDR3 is TGCAGCGTAGAAACAGGAAAGAACACTGAAGCTTTCTTT.

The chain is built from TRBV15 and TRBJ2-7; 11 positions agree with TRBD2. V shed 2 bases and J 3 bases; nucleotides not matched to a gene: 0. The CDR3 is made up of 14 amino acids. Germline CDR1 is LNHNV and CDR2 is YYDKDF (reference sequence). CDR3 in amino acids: CATSRTSGSYEQYF. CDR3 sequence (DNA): TGTGCCACCAGCAGAACTAGCGGGAGCTACGAGCAGTACTTC.

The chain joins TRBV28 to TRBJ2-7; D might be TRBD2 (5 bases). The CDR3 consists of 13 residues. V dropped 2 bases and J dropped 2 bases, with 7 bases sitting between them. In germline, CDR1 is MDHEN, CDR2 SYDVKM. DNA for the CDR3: TGTGCCAGCAGTTTACGGGATGCCTACGAGCAGTACTTC. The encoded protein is CASSLRDAYEQYF.

This CDR3 reads CASSPGTESTEAFF. The CDR3 nucleotides read TGCGCCAGCAGCCCCGGGACAGAAAGCACTGAAGCTTTCTTT. The gene calls are TRBV4-3 and TRBJ1-1; 7 nucleotides agree with TRBD1. V lost 4 bases to trimming and J lost 4 bases; unmatched junction nucleotides: 6. Germline CDR1 and CDR2: LGHNA and YSLEER. The CDR3 covers 14 residues.

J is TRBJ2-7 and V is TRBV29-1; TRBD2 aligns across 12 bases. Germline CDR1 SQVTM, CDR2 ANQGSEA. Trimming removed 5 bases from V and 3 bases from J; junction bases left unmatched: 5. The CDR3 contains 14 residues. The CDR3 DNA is TGCAGCGTTTTAGGGACTAGCGGGTTCTACGAGCAGTACTTC. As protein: CSVLGTSGFYEQYF.

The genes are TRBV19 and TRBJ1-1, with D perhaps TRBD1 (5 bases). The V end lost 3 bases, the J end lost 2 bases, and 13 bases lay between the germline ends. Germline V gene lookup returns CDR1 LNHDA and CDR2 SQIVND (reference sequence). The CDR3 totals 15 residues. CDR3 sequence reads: CASSIQGIGNTEAFF. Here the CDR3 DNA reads TGTGCCAGTAGTATCCAGGGAATAGGAAACACTGAAGCTTTCTTT.

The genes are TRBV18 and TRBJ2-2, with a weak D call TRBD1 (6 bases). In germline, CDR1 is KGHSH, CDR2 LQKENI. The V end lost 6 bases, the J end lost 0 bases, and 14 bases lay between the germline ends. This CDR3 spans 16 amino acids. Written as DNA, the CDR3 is TGTGCCAGCTCGCAGGGGACGGACCCGAACACCGGGGAGCTGTTTTTT. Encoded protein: CASSQGTDPNTGELFF.

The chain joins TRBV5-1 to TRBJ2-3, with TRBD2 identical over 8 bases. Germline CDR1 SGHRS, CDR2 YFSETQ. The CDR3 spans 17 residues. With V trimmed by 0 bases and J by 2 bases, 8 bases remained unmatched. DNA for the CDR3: TGCGCCAGCAGCTTGGGTGATAGCGGGGTTTTCACAGATACGCAGTATTTT. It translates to CASSLGDSGVFTDTQYF.

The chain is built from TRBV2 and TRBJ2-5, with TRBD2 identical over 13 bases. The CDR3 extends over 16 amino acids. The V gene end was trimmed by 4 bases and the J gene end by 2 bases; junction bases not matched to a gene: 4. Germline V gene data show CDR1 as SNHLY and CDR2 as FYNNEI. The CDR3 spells CASSVLAGGGQETQYF. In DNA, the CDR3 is TGTGCCAGCAGTGTACTAGCGGGAGGGGGGCAAGAGACCCAGTACTTC.

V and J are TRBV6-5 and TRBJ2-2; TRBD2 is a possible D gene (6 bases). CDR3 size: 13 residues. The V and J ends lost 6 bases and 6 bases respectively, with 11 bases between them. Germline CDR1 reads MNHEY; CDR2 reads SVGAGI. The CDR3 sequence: CASSLEGAGELFF. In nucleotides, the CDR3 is TGTGCCAGCAGCCTGGAGGGCGCCGGGGAGCTGTTTTTT.